Each of the 21 T cell receptor beta chains below was sequenced from the same sample in a study of blood T cell repertoires in COVID-19. Libraries were prepared by immunoSEQ multiplex PCR; TCRdb keeps only in-frame clonotypes and omits some of them. This sample yields some 520,000 clones, of which about 88% are seen a single time; around 0.92% belongs to the top ten. The source material was peripheral blood. The receptor set was obtained from a man aged 18 to 29 with COVID-19, enrolled during active disease.

In nucleotides, the CDR3 is TGTGCCAGCAGCTCAACCGGGACAGCGTCCTACGAGCAGTACTTC. Translating gives CASSSTGTASYEQYF. The chain uses TRBV11-2 and TRBJ2-7; 7 nucleotides match TRBD1. This CDR3 is 15 amino acids long. The ends lost 4 bases at V and 1 base at J; junction bases unmatched: 7. The germline V gene has CDR1 SGHAT and CDR2 FQNNGV.

The CDR3 region is CASSFGRDTEAFF. The CDR3 DNA reads as TGCGCCAGCAGCTTTGGCCGGGATACTGAAGCTTTCTTT. This chain joins TRBV5-1 and TRBJ1-1; D not resolved. Germline V gene lookup returns CDR1 SGHRS and CDR2 YFSETQ. The CDR3 totals 13 residues. Deletions cut 2 bases from V and 5 bases from J, with 10 bases between. Full variable domain (missing parts from reference TRBV5-1 and TRBJ1-1): KAGVTQTPRYLIKTRGQQVTLSCSPISGHRSVSWYQQTPGQGLQFLFEYFSETQRNKGNFPGRFSGRQFSNSRSEMNVSTLELGDSALYLCASSFGRDTEAFFGQGTRLTVV.

The V and J genes are TRBV5-4 and TRBJ2-5; 9 bases match TRBD1. The V gene end was trimmed by 4 bases and the J gene end by 4 bases; junction bases not matched to a gene: 5. CDR3 length: 14 amino acids. CDR1 SGHNT and CDR2 YYREEE come from the germline V gene (reference sequence). CDR3 loop: CASSGGTGTETQYF. The CDR3 nucleotides are TGTGCCAGCAGCGGGGGGACAGGGACAGAGACCCAGTACTTC.

The V and J genes are TRBV19 and TRBJ2-1; 7 bases match TRBD2. This CDR3 spans 15 amino acids. Looked up from germline, CDR1 is LNHDA and CDR2 is SQIVND (reference sequence). V gave up 5 bases and J gave up 6 bases; unmatched junction bases: 10. This CDR3 is CASSPQSRGSNEQFF. CDR3 coding DNA: TGTGCCAGTAGTCCCCAGAGCCGCGGGAGCAATGAGCAGTTCTTC. The full variable domain, completed using reference TRBV19 and TRBJ2-1, is DGGITQSPKYLFRKEGQNVTLSCEQNLNHDAMYWYRQDPGQGLRLIYYSQIVNDFQKGDIAEGYSVSREKKESFPLTVTSAQKNPTAFYLCASSPQSRGSNEQFFGPGTRLTVL.

The chain carries TRBV12-3 or TRBV12-4 and TRBJ2-5; 7 bases are a match to TRBD1. J was trimmed by 4 bases and V by 6 bases; bases with no gene match: 2. The CDR3 consists of 12 residues. This chain's CDR3 is CASRGQIETQYF. For the CDR3, the DNA is TGTGCCAGCAGGGGACAGATAGAGACCCAGTACTTC.

The rearrangement joins TRBV7-3 to TRBJ2-3, with TRBD2 as a possible D gene (6 bases). The germline V and J ends were trimmed by 1 base and 4 bases, with 12 bases remaining between them. Germline V gene lookup returns CDR1 SGHTA and CDR2 FQGTGA. The CDR3 runs 15 residues. CDR3 region: CASSLNTGAADTQYF. The DNA for the CDR3 is TGTGCCAGCAGCTTAAATACGGGAGCTGCAGATACGCAGTATTTT. Looking up the rest from reference TRBV7-3 and TRBJ2-3 gives the full variable domain: GAGVSQTPSNKVTEKGKYVELRCDPISGHTALYWYRQSLGQGPEFLIYFQGTGAADDSGLPNDRFFAVRPEGSVSTLKIQRTERGDSAVYLCASSLNTGAADTQYFGPGTRLTVL.

V usage is TRBV10-3 and J usage is TRBJ2-5, with D unresolved. Germline loops: CDR1 ENHRY, CDR2 SYGVKD. There are 12 residues in the CDR3. Trimming took 2 bases from V and 5 from J, leaving 6 bases between them. CDR3 loop: CAISERIETQYF. CDR3 nucleotides: TGTGCCATCAGTGAGCGTATCGAGACCCAGTACTTC.

CDR3 in amino acids: CASRLGGYGEQFF. The CDR3 DNA sequence: TGTGCCAGTAGGTTGGGGGGGTACGGTGAGCAGTTCTTC. The rearrangement joins TRBV19 to TRBJ2-1, with TRBD2 matching over 7 bases. The V segment lost 6 bases and the J segment 9 bases; nucleotides outside the gene matches: 8. The CDR3 consists of 13 residues. CDR1 is LNHDA and CDR2 is SQIVND in the germline V gene (reference sequence).

CDR3 sequence: CASSPGTGFQGDTIYF. The CDR3 bases are TGTGCCAGCAGCCCCGGGACAGGCTTCCAGGGGGACACCATATATTTT. The chain uses TRBV5-4 and TRBJ1-3; 8 bases agree with TRBD1. Germline loops: CDR1 SGHNT, CDR2 YYREEE (reference sequence). CDR3 length equals 16 residues. Unmatched junction bases numbered 14, after V lost 4 bases and J lost 8 bases.

Note on this clone: Other DNA sequences from this sample encode an identical CDR3 as well. The chain has TRBV19 and TRBJ1-2; D is undetermined. Germline loops: CDR1 LNHDA, CDR2 SQIVND (reference sequence). The V end lost 1 base, the J end lost 2 bases, and 5 bases lay between the germline ends. The CDR3 is 13 residues long. CDR3 DNA: TGTGCCAGTAGTATAGGAGGGAACTATGGCTACACCTTC. It encodes CASSIGGNYGYTF.

This chain uses TRBV6-5 with TRBJ1-5; D remains unclear. This CDR3 comprises 13 residues. Trimming stripped 6 bases from V and 3 bases from J, with 9 bases between. Germline values: CDR1 MNHEY, CDR2 SVGAGI. DNA of the CDR3: TGTGCCAGCAGACGGGTTTTCAATCAGCCCCAGCATTTT. Amino acids: CASRRVFNQPQHF.

This rearrangement joins TRBV5-1 to TRBJ2-2; 8 nucleotides align to TRBD2. Unmatched junction bases numbered 11, after V lost 4 bases and J lost 6 bases. Germline V CDR1 and CDR2: SGHRS, YFSETQ. This CDR3 is 16 amino acids long. In DNA form, the CDR3 reads TGCGCCAGCAGCGGGTCGGGAGGGAATCTTGCCGGGGAGCTGTTTTTT. This gives the protein CASSGSGGNLAGELFF.

The chain combines TRBV7-6 with TRBJ1-3; TRBD1 might be the D (5 bases). Germline CDR1 SGHVS, CDR2 FNYEAQ. Trimming shortened V by 1 base and J by 0 bases, and 7 bases separated the two germline ends. The CDR3 totals 15 residues. In nucleotides, the CDR3 is TGTGCCAGCAGCTTAGTAGGGGACTCTGGAAACACCATATATTTT. This sequence encodes CASSLVGDSGNTIYF.

The rearrangement uses TRBV29-1 and TRBJ2-1; possibly TRBD2 for D (5 bases). Between the trimmed V and J ends, which lost 6 bases and 4 bases, there was a span of 16 bases. The germline gives CDR1 SQVTM, CDR2 ANQGSEA. CDR3 length: 14 amino acids. The CDR3 sequence: CSVASSSQYNEQFF. CDR3 DNA: TGCAGCGTGGCCTCTAGCTCTCAATACAATGAGCAGTTCTTC.

The chain carries TRBV18 and TRBJ1-5; TRBD1 might be the D (5 bases). The V and J ends lost 0 bases and 2 bases respectively, with 11 bases between them. CDR3 size: 16 residues. In germline, CDR1 is KGHSH, CDR2 LQKENI. CDR3 DNA sequence: TGTGCCAGCTCACCACCGTCCCGGGGGGGCAATCAGCCCCAGCATTTT. It translates to CASSPPSRGGNQPQHF. The entire variable domain, with the rest obtained from reference TRBV18 and TRBJ1-5, is as follows: NAGVMQNPRHLVRRRGQEARLRCSPMKGHSHVYWYRQLPEEGLKFMVYLQKENIIDESGMPKERFSAEFPKEGPSILRIQQVVRGDSAAYFCASSPPSRGGNQPQHFGDGTRLSIL.

The CDR3 region is CASSRTSGRHNEQFF. In DNA, the CDR3 is TGTGCCAGTAGCCGTACTAGCGGGAGACACAATGAGCAGTTCTTC. This chain joins TRBV19 and TRBJ2-1; 11 bases align to TRBD2. Germline CDR1 and CDR2: LNHDA and SQIVND (reference sequence). The CDR3 is 15 amino acids. J gave up 5 bases and V 6 bases, and 6 bases lay outside the gene matches.

This chain uses TRBV5-1 with TRBJ1-1, with D possibly being TRBD1 (6 bases). The germline V and J ends were trimmed by 3 bases and 1 base, with 10 bases remaining between them. This CDR3 has 14 residues. Germline CDR1 is SGHRS and CDR2 is YFSETQ. The CDR3 nucleotides are TGCGCCAGCAGCTCCTGGACAGCGAACACTGAAGCTTTCTTT. Translating gives CASSSWTANTEAFF.

This clone was counted a single time. This chain connects TRBV13 to TRBJ2-7, with a weak D call TRBD1 (6 bases). This CDR3 is built from 12 residues. Germline CDR1 and CDR2: PRHDT and FYEKMQ (reference sequence). V was trimmed by 7 bases and J by 5 bases, leaving 12 bases between them. The DNA of the CDR3 is TGTGCCAGCAAACTACAGGGAAACGAGCAGTACTTC. Amino acids: CASKLQGNEQYF.

The chain employs TRBV19 and TRBJ1-1; 9 bases map to TRBD1. The CDR3 runs to 15 residues. With 6 bases clipped from V and 0 bases from J, the junction kept 5 bases outside the gene matches. CDR1 is LNHDA and CDR2 is SQIVND in the germline V gene (reference sequence). For the CDR3, the DNA is TGTGCCAGTAGAGGAACAGGGGGCCTGAACACTGAAGCTTTCTTT. Its translation: CASRGTGGLNTEAFF. Combining the CDR3 with reference TRBV19 and TRBJ1-1 gives the whole variable domain DGGITQSPKYLFRKEGQNVTLSCEQNLNHDAMYWYRQDPGQGLRLIYYSQIVNDFQKGDIAEGYSVSREKKESFPLTVTSAQKNPTAFYLCASRGTGGLNTEAFFGQGTRLTVV.

The chain joins TRBV2 to TRBJ1-2; D gene uncertain. Trimming took 7 bases from V and 8 from J, leaving 11 bases between them. From germline, CDR1 is SNHLY and CDR2 FYNNEI. This CDR3 comprises 11 residues. CDR3 nucleotides: TGTGCCAGCACTTCGGGATACGGCTACACCTTC. It yields the protein CASTSGYGYTF.

The chain joins TRBV5-8 to TRBJ2-2; D unclear. The CDR3 runs 17 residues. V was pared by 2 bases and J by 0 bases, with 14 bases between. Germline CDR1 is SGHTS and CDR2 is YDEGEE. The CDR3 nucleotides read TGTGCCAGCAGCTTTATTTCTCAGATACCGAACACCGGGGAGCTGTTTTTT. This encodes CASSFISQIPNTGELFF.